The 30 T cell receptor beta chains presented below share a single source sample, sequenced in a study of human T cells and chemical hapten exposure. TCRdb fed the RACE reads into MiXCR, producing one record per CDR3 protein. The sample holds roughly 50,000 distinct CDR3 sequences, roughly 9.5% seen once. Time point reported: patch test 3, about 24 weeks after DPC sensitization. The treatment was: therapeutic diphenylcyclopropenone sensitization with weekly scalp DPC. Material: whole blood, obtained in connection with sensitization to the hapten diphenylcyclopropenone (DPC). The receptors were gathered from a woman aged 40 to 55 with alopecia areata. Some clones in this sample may be carry-over from other donors' samples.

The rearrangement uses TRBV7-2 and TRBJ1-2; a weak D match, TRBD1 (6 bases). The CDR3 consists of 14 residues. V shed 6 bases and J shed 8 bases, with 19 bases lying between them. Germline V gene data show CDR1 as SGHTA and CDR2 as FQGNSA. The CDR3 nucleotides are TGTGCCAGCAGACTGATAACAGGGTCGAGCGGCTACACCTTC. It encodes CASRLITGSSGYTF.

V gene TRBV4-3 combines with J gene TRBJ2-3, with 11 nucleotides matching TRBD2. CDR1 is LGHNA and CDR2 is YSLEER in the germline V gene. Trimming cost V 5 bases and J 4 bases; bases outside gene matches: 8. This CDR3 comprises 16 residues. CDR3 in DNA: TGCGCCAGCAGCATCAATCTAGCGGGGGGAGCAGATACGCAGTATTTT. It translates to CASSINLAGGADTQYF.

This chain uses TRBV4-1 with TRBJ1-6, with D unclear. Trimming took off 1 base at V and 12 bases at J, with 7 bases between the two ends. Germline CDR1 and CDR2: MGHRA and YSYEKL. This CDR3 comprises 12 residues. DNA for the CDR3: TGCGCCAGCAGCCAAGCCTTCCAACCCCTCCACTTT. It translates to CASSQAFQPLHF.

The J gene is TRBJ2-7, the V gene TRBV6-6; TRBD1 might be the D (6 bases). V lost 0 bases and J 5 bases, leaving 11 bases between the germline ends. The CDR3 has 14 residues. Germline CDR1 is MNHNY and CDR2 is SVGAGI (reference sequence). CDR3 bases: TGTGCCAGCAGTTACTCCCAGGGGACAAACGAGCAGTACTTC. It yields the protein CASSYSQGTNEQYF.

The sample holds a few counts of this clonotype. This rearrangement joins TRBV20-1 to TRBJ1-2; D perhaps matches TRBD1 (6 bases). The V gene's germline CDR1 is DFQATT and CDR2 SNEGSKA (reference sequence). This CDR3 region has 12 residues. Trimming stripped 3 bases from V and 4 bases from J, with 9 bases between. The CDR3 nucleotides read TGCAGTGCTAGGAAAGGGGGCTATGGCTACACCTTC. This codes for CSARKGGYGYTF.

The genes are TRBV2 and TRBJ2-4, with D tentatively TRBD1 (6 bases). The CDR3 extends over 15 amino acids. V lost 2 bases to trimming and J lost 1 base, with 9 bases between them. The germline V gene encodes CDR1 SNHLY and CDR2 FYNNEI. The DNA for the CDR3 is TGTGCCAGCAGTGAAAACAGGGTCGCCAAAAACATTCAGTACTTC. Encoded protein: CASSENRVAKNIQYF.

This clonotype came up a few times. CDR3 residues: CASSELGTNNSPLHF. Written as DNA, the CDR3 is TGTGCCAGCAGTGAATTGGGGACAAATAATTCACCCCTCCACTTT. The chain carries TRBV6-1 and TRBJ1-6, with D possibly being TRBD1 (6 bases). The V gene lost 2 bases and the J gene lost 5 bases, with 10 bases spanning the gap. The CDR3 has 15 residues. Germline loops: CDR1 MNHNS, CDR2 SASEGT.

This clonotype was seen repeatedly, ten times or more. The genes are TRBV6-5 and TRBJ1-2; the match to TRBD1 covers 9 bases. V trimming: 5 bases; J trimming: 3 bases; junction bases outside the gene matches: 7. Germline V gene sequence: CDR1 MNHEY, CDR2 SVGAGI. The CDR3 length is 15 residues. For the CDR3, the DNA is TGTGCCAGCAGTACCGATCGGACAGGGGACTATGGCTACACCTTC. This sequence encodes CASSTDRTGDYGYTF.

The chain has TRBV29-1 and TRBJ1-3; D uncertain. Per germline, CDR1 SQVTM and CDR2 ANQGSEA. The V end was cut by 0 bases, the J end by 9 bases, with 15 bases between. This CDR3 comprises 14 residues. The CDR3 DNA reads as TGCAGCGTTGAAGAGAGAGGAGAGCATGCCACCATATATTTT. Translated, it gives CSVEERGEHATIYF.

The chain employs TRBV27 and TRBJ1-5; D is ambiguous. The CDR3 is 13 amino acids. Trimming stripped 9 bases from V and 2 bases from J, with 11 bases between. Germline V gives CDR1 MNHEY, CDR2 SMNVEV (reference sequence). The CDR3 DNA is TGTGCCAGTGGGGTCTTTGGCAATCAGCCCCAGCATTTT. It yields the protein CASGVFGNQPQHF.

The chain is built from TRBV5-1 and TRBJ2-3; the D is unclear. Germline V gives CDR1 SGHRS, CDR2 YFSETQ. The V end was cut by 5 bases, the J end by 5 bases, with 12 bases between. This CDR3 spans 13 amino acids. The CDR3 DNA is TGCGCCAGCAGGATGGAGATTCAAGATACGCAGTATTTT. This sequence encodes CASRMEIQDTQYF.

The table lists this clonotype with many counts. J is TRBJ2-7 and V is TRBV7-2, with 7 bases matching TRBD1. Germline V gives CDR1 SGHTA, CDR2 FQGNSA. This CDR3 comprises 15 residues. With 7 bases clipped from V and 4 bases from J, the junction kept 13 bases outside the gene matches. The CDR3: CASTPGRGRLYEQYF. The DNA for the CDR3 is TGTGCCAGCACCCCAGGTAGGGGGCGCCTTTACGAGCAGTACTTC.

This clonotype was seen more than once but under ten times. CDR3 in amino acids: CSARGYLAGGHSTDTQYF. The CDR3, as DNA: TGCAGTGCTAGAGGTTATTTAGCGGGGGGTCATAGCACAGATACGCAGTATTTT. This chain links TRBV20-1 with TRBJ2-3; 10 bases line up with TRBD2. V lost 1 base to trimming and J lost 0 bases; unmatched junction nucleotides: 10. CDR1 DFQATT and CDR2 SNEGSKA come from the germline V gene (reference sequence). The CDR3 extends over 18 amino acids.

This clonotype occurred many times. J is TRBJ2-7 and V is TRBV6-6; the D gene is possibly TRBD2 (5 bases). Trimming shortened V by 2 bases and J by 1 base, and 6 bases separated the two germline ends. Germline V gene sequence: CDR1 MNHNY, CDR2 SVGAGI (reference sequence). The CDR3 spans 13 residues. CDR3 sequence (DNA): TGTGCCAGCAGTTACGAGGGTTCCTACGAGCAGTACTTC. This encodes CASSYEGSYEQYF.

This rearrangement joins TRBV5-1 to TRBJ2-2; D is perhaps TRBD1 or TRBD2 (5 bases each). Germline lookup yields CDR1 SGHRS and CDR2 YFSETQ. V lost 3 bases and J lost 2, with 8 bases in between. The CDR3 spans 14 residues. CDR3 sequence reads: CASSWDDNTGELFF. CDR3 DNA sequence: TGCGCCAGCAGCTGGGACGACAACACCGGGGAGCTGTTTTTT.

This clonotype was observed at least ten times. This rearrangement joins TRBV7-9 to TRBJ2-7; 8 bases align to TRBD1. The CDR3 covers 14 residues. Germline lookup yields CDR1 SEHNR and CDR2 FQNEAQ (reference sequence). After removal of 1 base from V and 3 bases from J, the junction contained 2 bases not matched to a gene. CDR3 loop: CASSLVGQGYEQYF. The CDR3 region has the DNA TGTGCCAGCAGCTTAGTAGGACAGGGCTACGAGCAGTACTTC.

The rearrangement joins TRBV6-1 to TRBJ2-3; TRBD2 matches at 7 bases. In germline, CDR1 is MNHNS, CDR2 SASEGT. The J segment lost 0 bases and the V segment lost 8 bases, leaving 2 bases of the junction unmatched. The CDR3 is 13 residues long. CDR3 sequence: CASGGVSTDTQYF. The CDR3 DNA is TGTGCCAGCGGGGGGGTGAGCACAGATACGCAGTATTTT.

This clonotype was found a few times. V is TRBV7-2 and J is TRBJ2-4, with a possible D match to TRBD2 (6 bases). The CDR3 spans 13 residues. From germline, CDR1 is SGHTA and CDR2 FQGNSA. Trimming removed 7 bases at V and 5 bases at J, with 12 bases between. The CDR3: CASKRREENIQYF. CDR3 DNA: TGTGCCAGCAAGCGCAGGGAGGAAAACATTCAGTACTTC. Combining the CDR3 with reference TRBV7-2 and TRBJ2-4 gives the whole variable domain GAGVSQSPSNKVTEKGKDVELRCDPISGHTALYWYRQSLGQGLEFLIYFQGNSAPDKSGLPSDRFSAERTGGSVSTLTIQRTQQEDSAVYLCASKRREENIQYFGAGTRLSVL.

The chain recombines TRBV20-1 with TRBJ2-7, with TRBD2 matching over 10 bases. Germline V lookup: CDR1 DFQATT, CDR2 SNEGSKA (reference sequence). The CDR3 consists of 14 residues. The ends lost 6 bases at V and 5 bases at J; junction bases unmatched: 10. The CDR3 DNA sequence: TGCAGTGCCATTCGAGCGGGGGGGCCCGACGAGCAGTACTTC. Translated, it gives CSAIRAGGPDEQYF.

This clonotype showed up many times. The rearrangement uses TRBV10-3 and TRBJ2-7; 8 bases are a match to TRBD2. Germline CDR1 and CDR2: ENHRY and SYGVKD. Trimming cost V 1 base and J 7 bases; bases outside gene matches: 12. This CDR3 is built from 16 residues. In DNA form, the CDR3 reads TGTGCCATCAGTGAGTATCACGCGGGGGGCCGCGCGGAGCAGTACTTC. Amino acids: CAISEYHAGGRAEQYF.

This clonotype was seen ten or more times. CDR3 region: CSANLAGGPVDKNIQYF. In nucleotides, the CDR3 is TGCAGTGCTAACCTAGCGGGGGGGCCTGTCGACAAAAACATTCAGTACTTC. The chain couples TRBV20-1 to TRBJ2-4, with 12 positions matching TRBD2. J gave up 3 bases and V 4 bases, and 10 bases lay outside the gene matches. Per the germline V gene, CDR1 is DFQATT and CDR2 is SNEGSKA (reference sequence). The CDR3 loop spans 17 amino acids.

This clonotype was counted a single time. The chain links TRBV24-1 to TRBJ1-5; D is uncertain. In germline, CDR1 is KGHDR, CDR2 SFDVKD. Between the trimmed V and J ends, which lost 5 bases and 5 bases, there was a span of 9 bases. The CDR3 is 13 residues long. This CDR3 reads CATSAYTDQPQHF. DNA for the CDR3: TGTGCCACCAGTGCCTATACCGATCAGCCCCAGCATTTT.

This clonotype was counted ten times or more. The gene calls are TRBV6-6 and TRBJ1-2, with D perhaps matching TRBD1 (5 bases). Germline assignment: CDR1 MNHNY and CDR2 SVGAGI (reference sequence). The germline V and J ends were trimmed by 6 bases and 2 bases, with 10 bases remaining between them. The CDR3 length is 13 residues. CDR3 in amino acids: CASRGETNYGYTF. The CDR3 DNA sequence: TGTGCCAGCAGAGGGGAGACAAACTATGGCTACACCTTC.

The table lists this clonotype with many counts. This chain joins TRBV27 and TRBJ2-5; TRBD1 matches at 7 bases. The V gene's germline CDR1 is MNHEY and CDR2 SMNVEV (reference sequence). The CDR3 length is 15 residues. The trim removed 8 bases at V and 3 bases at J, leaving 12 bases unmatched. The CDR3 DNA sequence: TGTGCCAGCTCTTCCCCGCATACAGGGGAAGAGACCCAGTACTTC. Translated: CASSSPHTGEETQYF.

The chain is built from TRBV11-3 and TRBJ2-1, with 9 bases matching TRBD1. The CDR3 has 15 amino acids. Germline V gene lookup returns CDR1 SGHNT and CDR2 YENEEA. V shed 5 bases, J shed 1 base, and the junction held 3 bases outside the gene matches. CDR3 in DNA: TGTGCCAGCAGCCCGGGACAGGGTTCCTACAATGAGCAGTTCTTC. This encodes CASSPGQGSYNEQFF.

This clonotype has a count of ten or more. This chain links TRBV7-6 with TRBJ1-5, with D maybe TRBD1 (5 bases). V lost 2 bases and J lost 3, with 8 bases in between. The CDR3 runs 14 residues. Germline V lookup: CDR1 SGHVS, CDR2 FNYEAQ. The chain's CDR3 is CASSLPGINQPQHF. For the CDR3, the DNA is TGTGCCAGCAGCTTACCAGGGATCAATCAGCCCCAGCATTTT.

This clonotype was recorded many times. The chain recombines TRBV7-2 with TRBJ2-6; a weak D match, TRBD2 (5 bases). Trimming left V 1 base short and J 2 bases short, with 15 bases between. The CDR3 has 18 residues. The germline V gene has CDR1 SGHTA and CDR2 FQGNSA. CDR3 nucleotide sequence: TGTGCCAGCAGCTTAGAGGCCGTCGGGGTTGCTGGGGCCAACGTCCTGACTTTC. Its translation: CASSLEAVGVAGANVLTF.

V usage is TRBV18 and J usage is TRBJ1-3, with a tentative D call TRBD1 (5 bases). The CDR3 covers 16 residues. Trimming took off 2 bases at V and 0 bases at J, with 11 bases between the two ends. The germline gives CDR1 KGHSH, CDR2 LQKENI. CDR3 in DNA: TGTGCCAGCTCACCAGTGTCCGGGACCTCTGGAAACACCATATATTTT. It specifies CASSPVSGTSGNTIYF.

The table lists this clonotype with many counts. The rearrangement joins TRBV11-2 to TRBJ2-2; D is uncertain. CDR1 and CDR2 (germline): SGHAT, FQNNGV. V lost 5 bases and J lost 2, with 12 bases in between. CDR3 length equals 15 residues. The CDR3 region is CASSPVQVNTGELFF. The CDR3 nucleotides read TGTGCCAGCAGCCCGGTTCAGGTTAACACCGGGGAGCTGTTTTTT.

On this clonotype: One base away lies a much larger clone, so this may be a sequencing read error. The V gene is TRBV28, the J gene TRBJ1-4, with no clear D. This CDR3 has 16 amino acids. Looked up from germline, CDR1 is MDHEN and CDR2 is SYDVKM. The CDR3 region has the DNA TGTGCCAACAGTTTAGCGATCGCAGCGTCCCGCGAAAAACTGTTTTTT. Translating it yields CANSLAIAASREKLFF. The full variable domain, completed using reference TRBV28 and TRBJ1-4, is DVKVTQSSRYLVKRTGEKVFLECVQDMDHENMFWYRQDPGLGLRLIYFSYDVKMKEKGDIPEGYSVSREKKERFSLILESASTNQTSMYLCANSLAIAASREKLFFGSGTQLSVL.